This T cell receptor (beta chain) was observed in a study of T cell changes during pregnancy in multiple sclerosis (dated by TCRdb to the late 2010s). With regard to the full study: The study examined how the T cell repertoire changed over the course of pregnancy in women with multiple sclerosis.

Cut back by 5 bases and 4 bases, the V and J ends lie 14 bases apart. The CDR3 has 14 amino acids, counting the end cysteine and phenylalanine. CDR3 DNA only is kept here, 42 bases in frame from base 1. CDR1 and CDR2 (KGHSH, LQKENI) derive from the germline V gene. The method behind the library was the immunoSEQ multiplex PCR assay. TCRdb limited this immuneACCESS table to in-frame rearrangements with V and J called. A share of clones is missing; checked studies link under half to unresolved V genes, and the rest is unexplained. For this sample there are about 86,000 clones; around 93% appear just once. Of the sample, around 2% is held by the ten largest clones. This clone was seen only once. Its antigen is not yet known. No base quality information exists; no much larger clone differs at one position.

The chain is assembled from TRBV18 and TRBJ1-2; TRBD1 is possibly the D segment (5 matching bases). The sample here was peripheral blood, taken in the first trimester of pregnancy. This clonotype was obtained from a female donor in good health, enrolled as a control in a pregnancy study. The nucleotides read TGTGCCAGCTCAGCCCAGGAAGGGGCCTATGGCTACACCTTC. It encodes CASSAQEGAYGYTF.